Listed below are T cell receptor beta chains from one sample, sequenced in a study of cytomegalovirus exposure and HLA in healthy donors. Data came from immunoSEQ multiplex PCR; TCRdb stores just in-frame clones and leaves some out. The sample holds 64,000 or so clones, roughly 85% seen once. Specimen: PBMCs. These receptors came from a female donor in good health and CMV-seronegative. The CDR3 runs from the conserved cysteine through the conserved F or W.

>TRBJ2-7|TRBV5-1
CASSPDDRAVHEQYF
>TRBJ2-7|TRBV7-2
CASSLAGTGEQYF
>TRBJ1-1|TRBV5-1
CASSVFTGFPDNTEAFF
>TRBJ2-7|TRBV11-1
CASSWGSGAYEQYF
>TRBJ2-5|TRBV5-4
CASSFASGKGTQYF
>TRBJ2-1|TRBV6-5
CASSPADVVYNEQFF
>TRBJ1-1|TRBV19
CASSIGAEAFF
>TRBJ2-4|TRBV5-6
CASSSGANIQYF
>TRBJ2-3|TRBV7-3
CASSHGTDTQYF
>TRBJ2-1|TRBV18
CASSPNPPTSPGHNEQFF
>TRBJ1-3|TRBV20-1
CSASYGNTIYF
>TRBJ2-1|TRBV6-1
CASSDRGGNEQFF
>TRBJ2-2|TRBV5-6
CASSGGLQNTGELFF
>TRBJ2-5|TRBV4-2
CASSPYYDRGQETQYF
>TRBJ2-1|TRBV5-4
CASSLVVTSGGNEQFF
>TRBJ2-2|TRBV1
CTSSHDSGKNIGELFF
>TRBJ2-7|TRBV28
CASRTIYEQYF
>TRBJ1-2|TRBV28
CASSLSRPGGGYGYTF
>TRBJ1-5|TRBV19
CASSFLDRVGQPQHF
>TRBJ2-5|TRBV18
CASSPSTRDTNQETQYF
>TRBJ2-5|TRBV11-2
CASSPGYYSSGGPGETQYF
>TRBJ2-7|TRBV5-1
CASSPRTGREQYF
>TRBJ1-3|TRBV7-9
CASSPGRGNSGNTIYF
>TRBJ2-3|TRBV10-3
CAISGSKTGGGDTQYF
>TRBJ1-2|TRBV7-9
CASSFGTGSSNYGYTF
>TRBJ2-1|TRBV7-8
CASSLRAGQGYNEQFF
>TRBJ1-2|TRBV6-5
CASSPGIRNYGYTF
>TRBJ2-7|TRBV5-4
CASSLATDSSYEQYF
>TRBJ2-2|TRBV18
CASSTGQGIGTGELFF
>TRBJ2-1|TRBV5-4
CASSLGQLNEQFF
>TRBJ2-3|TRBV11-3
CASSLGPGSDTQYF
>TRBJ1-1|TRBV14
CASSPWDRGDWTEAFF
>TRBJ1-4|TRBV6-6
CASSYGTVATNEKLFF
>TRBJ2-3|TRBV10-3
CAISEGVGSTDTQYF
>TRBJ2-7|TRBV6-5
CASSSSSGGLDEQYF
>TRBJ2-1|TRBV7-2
CASSLSASESNEQFF
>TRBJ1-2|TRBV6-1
CASQDTMDYGYTF
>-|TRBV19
CASSIFAGYEQYF
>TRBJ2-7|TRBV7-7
CASSQGLAGSYEQYF
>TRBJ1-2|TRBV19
CASSIAGRDRSGYTF
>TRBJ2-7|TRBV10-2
CASSLTGGYEQYF
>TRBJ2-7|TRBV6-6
CASSSTGYEQYF
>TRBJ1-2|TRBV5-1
CASSLVSGAGGYTF
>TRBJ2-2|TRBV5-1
CASEWDRGVGELFF
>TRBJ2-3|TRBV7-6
CASSSAGGAGTDTQYF